This T cell receptor (beta chain) was sequenced during a study of blood T cell repertoires in COVID-19. Overall study: From the United States, Italy and Spain came samples of acute and convalescent COVID-19. T cells, B-cell-depleted T cells, or PBMCs provided the cDNA or gDNA that served as material.

Methods used by the authors: Estimates of nucleated cell counts were drawn from the amplification of reference gene primers. Assay used: immunoSEQ multiplex PCR; TCRdb lists only in-frame clones, some missing. V and J calls plus clone size are reproduced from that table; the DNA served to infer D and trimming. Counted here are under 75,000 clones, 80% occurring once; the ten biggest clones make up more than 5.5%. The sample consisted of peripheral blood. This TCR was recovered from a man in his sixties with acute or convalescent COVID-19.

CDR3 loop: CASSTSEATTEAFF. For the CDR3, the DNA is TGTGCCAGCAGCACCTCGGAAGCGACCACTGAAGCTTTCTTT. The rearrangement links TRBV7-8 to TRBJ1-1, with no clear D. V lost 5 bases, J lost 4 bases, and 14 bases lay in between. CDR3 length equals 14 residues. Per germline, CDR1 SGHVS and CDR2 FQNEAQ.